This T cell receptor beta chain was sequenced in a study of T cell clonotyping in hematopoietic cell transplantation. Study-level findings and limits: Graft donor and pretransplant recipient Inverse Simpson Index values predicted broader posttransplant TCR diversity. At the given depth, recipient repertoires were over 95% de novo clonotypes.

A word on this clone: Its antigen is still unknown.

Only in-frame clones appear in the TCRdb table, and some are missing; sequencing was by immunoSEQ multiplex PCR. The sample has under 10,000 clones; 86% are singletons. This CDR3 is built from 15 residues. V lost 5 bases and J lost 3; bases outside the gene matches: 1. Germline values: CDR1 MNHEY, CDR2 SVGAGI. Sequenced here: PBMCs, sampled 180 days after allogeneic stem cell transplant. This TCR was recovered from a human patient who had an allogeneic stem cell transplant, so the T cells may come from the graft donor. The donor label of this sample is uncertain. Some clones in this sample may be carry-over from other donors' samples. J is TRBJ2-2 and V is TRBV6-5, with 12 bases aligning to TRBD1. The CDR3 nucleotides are TGTGCCAGCAGTAGGGACAGGGGGCACACCGGGGAGCTGTTTTTT. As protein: CASSRDRGHTGELFF.